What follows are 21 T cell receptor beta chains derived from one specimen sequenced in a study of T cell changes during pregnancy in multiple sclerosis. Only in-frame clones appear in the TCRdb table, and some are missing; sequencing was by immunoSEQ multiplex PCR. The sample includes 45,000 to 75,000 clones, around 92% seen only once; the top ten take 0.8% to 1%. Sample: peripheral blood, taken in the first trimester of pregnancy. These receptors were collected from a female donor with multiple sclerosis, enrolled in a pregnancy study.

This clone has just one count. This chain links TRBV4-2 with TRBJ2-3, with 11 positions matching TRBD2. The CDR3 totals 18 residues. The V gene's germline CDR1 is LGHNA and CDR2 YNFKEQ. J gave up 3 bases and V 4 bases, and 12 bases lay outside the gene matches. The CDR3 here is CASSLHSQGLAETDTQYF. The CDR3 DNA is TGTGCCAGCAGCCTCCATTCTCAGGGACTAGCGGAGACAGATACGCAGTATTTT.

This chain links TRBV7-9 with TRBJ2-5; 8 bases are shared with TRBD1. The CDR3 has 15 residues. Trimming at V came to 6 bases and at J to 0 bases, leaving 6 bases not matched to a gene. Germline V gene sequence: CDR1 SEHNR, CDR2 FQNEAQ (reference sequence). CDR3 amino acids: CASRSHRGYQETQYF. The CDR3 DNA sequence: TGTGCCAGCAGGTCCCACAGGGGGTACCAAGAGACCCAGTACTTC.

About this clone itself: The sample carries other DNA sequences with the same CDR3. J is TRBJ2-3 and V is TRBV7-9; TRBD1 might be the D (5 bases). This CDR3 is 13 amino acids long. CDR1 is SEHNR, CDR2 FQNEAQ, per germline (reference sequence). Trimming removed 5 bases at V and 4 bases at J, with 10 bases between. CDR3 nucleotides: TGTGCCAGCAGCCCAAGGGGCCCAGATACGCAGTATTTT. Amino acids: CASSPRGPDTQYF.

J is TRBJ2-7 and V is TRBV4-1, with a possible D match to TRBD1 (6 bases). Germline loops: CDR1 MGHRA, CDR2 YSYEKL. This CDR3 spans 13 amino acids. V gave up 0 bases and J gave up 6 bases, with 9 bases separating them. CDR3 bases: TGCGCCAGCAGCCAAGAAACAGGGACCGAGCAGTACTTC. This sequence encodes CASSQETGTEQYF.

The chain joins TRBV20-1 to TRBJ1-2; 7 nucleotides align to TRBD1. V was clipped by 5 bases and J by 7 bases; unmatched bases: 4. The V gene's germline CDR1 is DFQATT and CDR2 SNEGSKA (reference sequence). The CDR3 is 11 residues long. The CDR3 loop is CSADTGVGYTF. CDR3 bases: TGCAGTGCTGATACAGGGGTTGGCTACACCTTC.

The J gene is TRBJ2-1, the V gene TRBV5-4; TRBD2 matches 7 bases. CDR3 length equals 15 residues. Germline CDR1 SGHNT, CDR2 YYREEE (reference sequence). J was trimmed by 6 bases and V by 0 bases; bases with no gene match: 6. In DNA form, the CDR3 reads TGTGCCAGCAGCTTGGGAGGCGGGGGTGGCAATGAGCAGTTCTTC. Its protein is CASSLGGGGGNEQFF.

The CDR3 reads CASSLDGRGQSYGYTF. Written as DNA, the CDR3 is TGTGCCAGCAGCTTAGACGGTCGGGGACAGAGCTATGGCTACACCTTC. The V and J genes are TRBV7-2 and TRBJ1-2, with 7 positions matching TRBD1. V was pared by 1 base and J by 4 bases, with 9 bases of the junction left unmatched. Germline loops: CDR1 SGHTA, CDR2 FQGNSA. CDR3 length equals 16 residues.

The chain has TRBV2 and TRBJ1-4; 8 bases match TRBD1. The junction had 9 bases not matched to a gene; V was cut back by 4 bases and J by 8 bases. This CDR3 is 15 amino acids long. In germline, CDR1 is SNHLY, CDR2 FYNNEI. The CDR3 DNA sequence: TGTGCCAGCAGTGTGGACAGGGCCCGGGGGGAAAAACTGTTTTTT. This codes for CASSVDRARGEKLFF.

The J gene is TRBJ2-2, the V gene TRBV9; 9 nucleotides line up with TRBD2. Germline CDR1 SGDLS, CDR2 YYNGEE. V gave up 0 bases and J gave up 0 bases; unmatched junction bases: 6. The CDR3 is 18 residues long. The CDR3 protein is CASSVDGLAGTNTGELFF. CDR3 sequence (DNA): TGTGCCAGCAGCGTAGATGGTCTAGCGGGGACGAACACCGGGGAGCTGTTTTTT.

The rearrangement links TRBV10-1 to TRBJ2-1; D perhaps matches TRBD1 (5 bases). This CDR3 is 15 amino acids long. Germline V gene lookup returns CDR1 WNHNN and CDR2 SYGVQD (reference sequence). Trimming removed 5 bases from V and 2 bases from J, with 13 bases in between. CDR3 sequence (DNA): TGCGCCAGCAGTCCCGACAGAAGGACCTACAATGAGCAGTTCTTC. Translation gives CASSPDRRTYNEQFF.

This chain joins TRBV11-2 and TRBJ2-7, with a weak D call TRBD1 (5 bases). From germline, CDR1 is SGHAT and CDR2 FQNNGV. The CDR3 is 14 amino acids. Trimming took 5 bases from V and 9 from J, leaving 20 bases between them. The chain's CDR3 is CASSVSTVNWGQYF. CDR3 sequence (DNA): TGTGCCAGCAGCGTATCGACAGTTAACTGGGGGCAGTACTTC. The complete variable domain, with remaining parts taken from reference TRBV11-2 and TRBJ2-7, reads EAGVAQSPRYKIIEKRQSVAFWCNPISGHATLYWYQQILGQGPKLLIQFQNNGVVDDSQLPKDRFSAERLKGVDSTLKIQPAKLEDSAVYLCASSVSTVNWGQYFGPGTRLTVT.

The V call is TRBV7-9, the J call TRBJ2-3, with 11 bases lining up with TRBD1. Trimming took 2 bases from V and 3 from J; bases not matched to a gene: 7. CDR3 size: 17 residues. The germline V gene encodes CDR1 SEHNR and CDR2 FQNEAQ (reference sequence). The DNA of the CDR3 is TGTGCCAGCAGCTTACCGACCGGGACAGGGGGTACAGATACGCAGTATTTT. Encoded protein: CASSLPTGTGGTDTQYF.

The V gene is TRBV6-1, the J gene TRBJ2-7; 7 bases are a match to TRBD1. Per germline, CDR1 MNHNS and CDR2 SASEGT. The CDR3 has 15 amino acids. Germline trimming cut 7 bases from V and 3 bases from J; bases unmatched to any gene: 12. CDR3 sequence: CASIRTGTEYYEQYF. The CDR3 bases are TGTGCCAGCATACGGACCGGGACAGAGTACTACGAGCAGTACTTC.

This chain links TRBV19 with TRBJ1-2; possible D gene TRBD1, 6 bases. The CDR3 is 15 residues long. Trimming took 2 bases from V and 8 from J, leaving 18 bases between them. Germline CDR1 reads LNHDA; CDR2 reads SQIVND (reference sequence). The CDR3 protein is CASSILGGGGAGYTF. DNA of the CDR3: TGTGCCAGTAGTATATTAGGGGGAGGGGGGGCCGGCTACACCTTC.

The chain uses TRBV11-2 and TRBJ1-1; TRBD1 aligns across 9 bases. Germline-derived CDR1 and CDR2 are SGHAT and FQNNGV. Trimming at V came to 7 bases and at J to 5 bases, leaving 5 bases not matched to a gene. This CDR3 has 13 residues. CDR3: CASTPTGGTEAFF. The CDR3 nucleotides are TGTGCCAGCACCCCGACAGGGGGAACTGAAGCTTTCTTT.

The chain's CDR3 is CASSLGQMLGANVLTF. The CDR3 DNA is TGTGCCAGCAGCTTAGGGCAAATGCTTGGGGCCAACGTCCTGACTTTC. The chain joins TRBV11-1 to TRBJ2-6; unclear D gene. V shed 1 base and J shed 3 bases, with 10 bases lying between them. CDR3 length: 16 residues. From germline, CDR1 is SGHAT and CDR2 FQDESV (reference sequence).

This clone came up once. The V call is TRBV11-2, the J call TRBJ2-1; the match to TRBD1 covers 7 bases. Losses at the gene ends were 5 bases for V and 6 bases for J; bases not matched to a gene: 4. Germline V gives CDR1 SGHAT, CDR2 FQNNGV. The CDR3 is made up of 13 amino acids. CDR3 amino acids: CASSNDRVNEQFF. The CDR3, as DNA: TGTGCCAGCAGCAACGACAGGGTCAATGAGCAGTTCTTC. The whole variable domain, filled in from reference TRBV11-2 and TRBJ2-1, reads EAGVAQSPRYKIIEKRQSVAFWCNPISGHATLYWYQQILGQGPKLLIQFQNNGVVDDSQLPKDRFSAERLKGVDSTLKIQPAKLEDSAVYLCASSNDRVNEQFFGPGTRLTVL.

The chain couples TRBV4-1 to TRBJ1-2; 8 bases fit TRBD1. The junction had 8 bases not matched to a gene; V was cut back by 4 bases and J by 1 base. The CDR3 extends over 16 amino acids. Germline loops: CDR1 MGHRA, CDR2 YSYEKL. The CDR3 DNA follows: TGCGCCAGCAGCCGGGGAGGACAGGGCGATAACTATGGCTACACCTTC. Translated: CASSRGGQGDNYGYTF.

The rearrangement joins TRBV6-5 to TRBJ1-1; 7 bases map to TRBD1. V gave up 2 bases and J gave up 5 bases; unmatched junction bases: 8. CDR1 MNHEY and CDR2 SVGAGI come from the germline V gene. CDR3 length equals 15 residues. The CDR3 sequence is CASSYPDRVGTEAFF. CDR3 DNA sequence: TGTGCCAGCAGTTACCCCGACAGGGTAGGAACTGAAGCTTTCTTT.

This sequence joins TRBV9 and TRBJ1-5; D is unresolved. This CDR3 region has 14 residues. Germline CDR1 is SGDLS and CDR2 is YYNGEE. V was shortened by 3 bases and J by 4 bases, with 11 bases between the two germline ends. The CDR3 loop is CASSESRENQPQHF. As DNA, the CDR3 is TGTGCCAGCAGCGAGAGCCGTGAGAATCAGCCCCAGCATTTT.

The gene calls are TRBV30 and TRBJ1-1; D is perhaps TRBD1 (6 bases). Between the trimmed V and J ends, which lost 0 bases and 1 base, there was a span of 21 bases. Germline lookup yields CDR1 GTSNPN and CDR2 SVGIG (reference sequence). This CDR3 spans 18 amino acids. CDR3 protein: CAWSVWVSADSRNTEAFF. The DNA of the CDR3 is TGTGCCTGGAGTGTATGGGTGAGCGCGGACAGCAGGAACACTGAAGCTTTCTTT.